The source of this T cell receptor beta chain is a study of cytomegalovirus exposure and HLA in healthy donors. Germline CDR1 is KGHSH and CDR2 is LQKENI. The CDR3 is made up of 16 amino acids. The V end was cut by 2 bases, the J end by 5 bases, with 18 bases between. With 60 Vbeta and 13 Jbeta primers, the PCR was carried out. The table came from immunoSEQ multiplex PCR; TCRdb's copy has only in-frame clones and leaves some out. The data hold about 200,000 clones, with roughly 80% observed a single time. The rearrangement joins TRBV18 to TRBJ1-1, with D perhaps TRBD1 (5 bases). The source material was PBMCs. The clonotype originates from a middle-aged man in good health and CMV-seronegative. The CDR3 DNA sequence: TGTGCCAGCTCACCAATGGGGCAGGGTGGAGGGACTGAAGCTTTCTTT. It is translated as CASSPMGQGGGTEAFF.